This T cell receptor (beta chain) is drawn from a study of OX40 agonist ivuxolimab in advanced cancers. Study as a whole: Patients were roughly 81% male with ages roughly 20 to 80, mean about 54. Whole-study results and caveats: Both CD4+ and CD8+ T cell populations in blood had undergone clonal expansion by week 6 at 0.1 to 3.0 mg/kg. Compared with CD4+, CD8+ T cells on average had more expanded clones.

CDR1 is KGHSH and CDR2 is LQKENI in the germline V gene. The CDR3 is 12 amino acids. V shed 3 bases and J shed 10 bases, with 7 bases lying between them. Comments on this clone: Its specificity is not known.

Using immunoSEQ multiplex PCR, the repertoire was profiled, and TCRdb retains in-frame clones only, with some absent. Of about 110,000 clones listed, about 92% were seen once; the top ten hold less than 0.35%. The genes are TRBV18 and TRBJ2-6; the D is unclear. Sequencing was performed on CD4+ or CD8+ T cells sorted from blood, taken in a trial of the OX40 agonist ivuxolimab. The clonotype was recovered from an adult with an advanced solid tumor such as melanoma, head and neck, liver or kidney cancer. CDR3 protein: CASSPQVNVLTF. Here the CDR3 DNA reads TGTGCCAGCTCACCTCAGGTTAACGTCCTGACTTTC.